These T cell receptor beta chains were read from a single sample in a study of blood T cell repertoires in COVID-19. Libraries were prepared by immunoSEQ multiplex PCR; TCRdb keeps only in-frame clonotypes and omits some of them. The sample lists some 130,000 clones, around nine tenths occurring once. The sample was peripheral blood. These receptors all stem from a man in his fifties or sixties with active COVID-19. Each CDR3 is given with its conserved first and last residue. D genes are given only for firm matches. A row's size may be missing; if present it is once, few, many or a size class.

TRBV11-2	-	TRBJ2-5	-	CASSLGAGRIQETQYF	TGTGCCAGCAGCTTAGGGGCGGGGCGAATTCAAGAGACCCAGTACTTC
TRBV27	-	TRBJ1-1	TRBD1	CASSLTGVNTEAFF	TGTGCCAGCAGTCTGACAGGGGTGAACACTGAAGCTTTCTTT
TRBV5-1	-	TRBJ2-5	-	CASSLGRQGRETQYF	TGCGCCAGCAGCTTGGGGCGGCAGGGCAGAGAGACCCAGTACTTC
TRBV5-8	-	TRBJ2-5	-	CASSLRGSGTQYF	TGTGCCAGCAGCTTGCGGGGGAGTGGGACCCAGTACTTC
TRBV2	-	TRBJ2-2	-	CASSAAGAGELFF	TGTGCCAGCAGTGCGGCAGGGGCCGGGGAGCTGTTTTTT
TRBV5-8	-	TRBJ1-1	-	CASSLEGLRNTEAFF	TGTGCCAGCAGCTTGGAGGGACTCAGGAACACTGAAGCTTTCTTT
TRBV5-4	-	TRBJ1-3	TRBD1	CASSWGQGISGNTIYF	TGTGCCAGCAGCTGGGGACAGGGAATCTCTGGAAACACCATATATTTT
TRBV15	-	TRBJ1-2	-	CATSRDPPGNYGYTF	TGTGCCACCAGCAGAGATCCCCCGGGTAACTATGGCTACACCTTC
TRBV2	few	TRBJ2-7	-	CASSASFFYEQYF	TGTGCCAGCAGTGCGTCTTTTTTCTACGAGCAGTACTTC
TRBV5-1	-	TRBJ2-3	TRBD2	CASSLQAGGRTDTQYF	TGCGCCAGCAGCTTACAAGCGGGGGGGCGCACAGATACGCAGTATTTT
TRBV5-6	-	TRBJ2-1	-	CASSLVLASNEQFF	TGTGCCAGCAGCTTGGTGCTAGCAAGCAATGAGCAGTTCTTC
TRBV7-3	-	TRBJ2-1	-	CASSLMGSVGEQFF	TGTGCCAGCAGCTTAATGGGCTCGGTAGGTGAGCAGTTCTTC
TRBV6-4	once	TRBJ2-3	-	CASSETSYTDTQYF	TGTGCCAGCAGTGAAACATCTTACACAGATACGCAGTATTTT
TRBV7-2	-	TRBJ2-2	TRBD1	CASSLRTGGNTGELFF	TGTGCCAGCAGCTTAAGGACAGGGGGAAACACCGGGGAGCTGTTTTTT
TRBV19	-	TRBJ2-1	TRBD2	CASSIDAASGGRNEQFF	TGTGCCAGTAGTATAGATGCGGCTAGCGGGGGTAGAAATGAGCAGTTCTTC
TRBV18	once	TRBJ2-1	TRBD2	CASSAQGLAGLNEQFF	TGTGCCAGCTCAGCACAGGGACTAGCGGGACTCAATGAGCAGTTCTTC
TRBV6-1	-	TRBJ2-3	-	CASSEKTGTHGSDTQYF	TGTGCCAGCAGTGAGAAAACCGGGACTCACGGATCTGATACGCAGTATTTT
TRBV7-9	once	TRBJ2-3	-	CASKLLGGVASTDTQYF	TGTGCCAGCAAACTCTTGGGTGGAGTAGCGAGCACAGATACGCAGTATTTT
TRBV15	-	TRBJ1-6	TRBD1	CATSKDRDLPTRGSPLHF	TGTGCCACCAGCAAGGACAGGGACCTTCCGACAAGGGGTTCACCCCTCCACTTT
TRBV4-2	-	TRBJ1-2	-	CASSQRPGDSGGYTF	TGTGCCAGCAGCCAAAGACCAGGGGATTCGGGAGGCTACACCTTC
TRBV2	-	TRBJ2-2	TRBD2	CASQLAARTGELFF	TGTGCCAGCCAACTAGCGGCGAGGACCGGGGAGCTGTTTTTT
TRBV12-5	-	TRBJ1-5	TRBD1	CASGLGQGNQPQHF	TGTGCTAGTGGCCTCGGACAGGGCAATCAGCCCCAGCATTTT
TRBV6-1	-	TRBJ1-6	-	CASSEGAGFNSPLHF	TGTGCCAGCAGTGAAGGGGCAGGCTTTAATTCACCCCTCCACTTT
TRBV2	-	TRBJ2-1	TRBD2	CASNPAGGLNEQFF	TGTGCCAGCAACCCTGCGGGAGGTCTCAATGAGCAGTTCTTC
TRBV7-8	few	TRBJ1-1	-	CASSLVPPGVGNTEAFF	TGTGCCAGCAGCTTAGTCCCGCCAGGGGTTGGGAACACTGAAGCTTTCTTT
TRBV9	-	TRBJ2-3	-	CASSPRQNSPPDTQYF	TGTGCCAGCAGCCCACGACAGAATTCCCCCCCAGATACGCAGTATTTT
TRBV11-3	-	TRBJ2-1	-	CASSPGGNEQFF	TGTGCCAGCAGCCCCGGCGGGAATGAGCAGTTCTTC
TRBV12-3/TRBV12-4	-	TRBJ1-2	-	CASSRTNYGYTF	TGTGCCAGCAGCAGAACTAACTATGGCTACACCTTC
TRBV6-1	-	TRBJ2-1	TRBD2	CASSEVAGGVVEQFF	TGTGCCAGCAGTGAAGTTGCGGGGGGAGTAGTTGAGCAGTTCTTC
TRBV7-2	-	TRBJ2-2	TRBD2	CASSSHGSSGGFTGELFF	TGTGCCAGCAGCTCCCACGGGAGTAGCGGGGGCTTCACCGGGGAGCTGTTTTTT
TRBV11-3	-	TRBJ2-1	-	CASSLGSRRYNEQFF	TGTGCCAGCAGCTTAGGTAGCAGACGTTACAATGAGCAGTTCTTC
TRBV7-5	-	TRBJ1-1	-	CARSLQLGNTEAFF	TGTGCCAGAAGCTTACAACTAGGGAACACTGAAGCTTTCTTT
TRBV12-5	-	TRBJ2-2	TRBD2	CASGLVLAGSTGELFF	TGTGCTAGTGGTTTGGTACTAGCGGGATCCACCGGGGAGCTGTTTTTT
TRBV2	-	TRBJ1-5	-	CASSIGGVSNQPQHF	TGTGCCAGCAGTATAGGGGGGGTGAGCAATCAGCCCCAGCATTTT
TRBV28	-	TRBJ1-2	-	CASSLSGGGYTF	TGTGCCAGCAGTTTATCCGGGGGGGGCTACACCTTC
TRBV5-5	once	TRBJ2-7	-	CASSLVDGEFYEQYF	TGTGCCAGCAGCTTGGTGGACGGGGAATTCTACGAGCAGTACTTC
TRBV19	-	TRBJ1-6	-	CASSMPGSPLHF	TGTGCCAGTAGTATGCCCGGTTCACCCCTCCACTTT
TRBV6-5	-	TRBJ1-2	-	CASSAWPKGPYGYTF	TGTGCCAGCAGCGCCTGGCCCAAGGGGCCTTATGGCTACACCTTC
TRBV5-4	-	TRBJ1-1	-	CASSWGGTEAFF	TGTGCCAGCAGCTGGGGGGGCACTGAAGCTTTCTTT
TRBV2	-	TRBJ2-7	-	CATRDGVSRREQYF	TGTGCCACCCGGGATGGGGTCTCCCGCCGGGAGCAGTACTTC
TRBV5-4	-	TRBJ2-3	TRBD2	CASSLEPGGRGTDTQYF	TGTGCCAGCAGCTTGGAGCCGGGAGGTAGGGGCACAGATACGCAGTATTTT
TRBV9	-	TRBJ1-4	-	CASSVATGVNEKLFF	TGTGCCAGCAGCGTAGCTACAGGTGTTAATGAAAAACTGTTTTTT
TRBV19	once	TRBJ1-2	-	CASSSGFGYTF	TGTGCCAGTAGTTCTGGCTTTGGCTACACCTTC
TRBV24-1	-	TRBJ2-5	TRBD2	CATSETGTSSLGETQYF	TGTGCCACCAGTGAAACCGGGACTAGTTCTCTCGGAGAGACCCAGTACTTC
TRBV20-1	-	TRBJ1-3	TRBD1	CSASGTGFFGNTIYF	TGCAGTGCTAGTGGGACAGGCTTTTTCGGAAACACCATATATTTT
TRBV5-1	-	TRBJ2-3	-	CASSSLGLGDTQYF	TGCGCCAGCAGCTCTTTGGGACTTGGCGATACGCAGTATTTT
TRBV5-1	-	TRBJ2-2	TRBD2	CASSFFSTTSGGTGELFF	TGCGCCAGCAGCTTTTTCTCGACGACTAGCGGGGGTACCGGGGAGCTGTTTTTT
TRBV19	-	TRBJ1-2	TRBD1	CASRIKGQNYGYTF	TGTGCCAGTCGTATAAAGGGACAGAACTATGGCTACACCTTC
TRBV5-1	-	TRBJ2-7	-	CASSPGVRGDPYEQYF	TGCGCCAGCAGCCCTGGCGTACGGGGAGACCCCTACGAGCAGTACTTC
TRBV7-9	-	TRBJ2-1	TRBD2	CASSGTSGESSYNEQFF	TGTGCCAGCAGCGGTACTAGCGGGGAGAGCTCCTACAATGAGCAGTTCTTC
TRBV3-1/TRBV3-2	-	TRBJ1-1	-	CASSQTGGWTEAFF	TGTGCCAGCAGCCAAACGGGGGGTTGGACTGAAGCTTTCTTT
TRBV4-1	-	TRBJ1-1	TRBD1	CASSRIQGGGTEAFF	TGCGCCAGCAGCCGAATACAGGGGGGGGGCACTGAAGCTTTCTTT